A selection of T cell receptor beta chains follows, all from one sample in a study of CD8+ T cells in alopecia areata. The data were produced by immunoSEQ multiplex PCR, yet TCRdb's version contains in-frame clones alone and is incomplete. Of more than 95,000 clones in the sample, approximately 47% were seen once. Sequencing was carried out using NKG2D-low CD8+ T cells sorted from blood. The receptors were gathered from a human donor with alopecia areata. The CDR3 runs from the conserved cysteine through the conserved F or W. Each record gives: D gene, J gene, CDR3 length, clone size, V gene, CDR3 protein, CDR3 DNA. The D gene is left open where the match is weak. The size entry is marked missing in some rows and otherwise reads once, few, many or a size class.

. TRBJ2-1 15 . TRBV11-2 CASSFMAGGRNEQFF TGTGCCAGCAGCTTTATGGCAGGGGGGCGGAATGAGCAGTTCTTC
TRBD2 TRBJ2-5 15 . TRBV7-2 CASSSGTSVWETQYF TGTGCCAGCAGCTCCGGGACTAGCGTCTGGGAGACCCAGTACTTC
. TRBJ2-1 15 . TRBV14 CASSQVISSYNEQFF TGTGCCAGCAGCCAAGTAATTAGCTCCTACAATGAGCAGTTCTTC
. TRBJ2-3 15 . TRBV30 CAWSSYQGSKDTQYF TGTGCCTGGAGTTCGTACCAGGGGTCAAAAGATACGCAGTATTTT
TRBD1 TRBJ1-1 11 . TRBV29-1 CSVYRGTEAFF TGCAGCGTCTACAGGGGCACTGAAGCTTTCTTT
TRBD2 TRBJ2-3 14 few TRBV29-1 CSAPTLAGSDTQYF TGCAGCGCCCCAACTCTAGCGGGATCGGATACGCAGTATTTT
. TRBJ2-3 15 . TRBV2 CASGPGYLNTDTQYF TGTGCCAGCGGCCCAGGGTATCTGAACACAGATACGCAGTATTTT
. TRBJ2-2 13 few TRBV29-1 CSVETTFTGELFF TGCAGCGTTGAAACAACTTTCACCGGGGAGCTGTTTTTT
TRBD1 TRBJ2-4 14 few TRBV29-1 CSTIDRDSKNIQYF TGCAGCACCATAGACCGGGACAGCAAAAACATTCAGTACTTC
. TRBJ2-5 17 . TRBV5-4 CASSPPSNGPSGETQYF TGTGCCAGCAGCCCGCCCTCGAATGGGCCCAGTGGAGAGACCCAGTACTTC
. TRBJ2-7 13 . TRBV29-1 CSAGGTYSYEQYF TGCAGCGCCGGAGGGACTTACTCCTACGAGCAGTACTTC
. TRBJ1-6 11 . TRBV5-1 CASSLDGPLHF TGCGCCAGCAGCTTGGACGGGCCCCTCCACTTT
. TRBJ2-5 15 . TRBV9 CASSGHDSLQETQYF TGTGCCAGCAGCGGCCACGACAGCCTCCAAGAGACCCAGTACTTC
. TRBJ2-1 13 . TRBV4-1 CASSQVPSGEQFF TGCGCCAGCAGCCAAGTCCCTAGTGGCGAGCAGTTCTTC
TRBD2 TRBJ2-3 13 . TRBV27 CASSLGGEGTQYF TGTGCCAGCAGTTTAGGAGGGGAGGGTACGCAGTATTTT
. TRBJ1-5 13 . TRBV30 CAWSEGGNQPQHF TGTGCCTGGAGTGAAGGGGGAAATCAGCCCCAGCATTTT
. TRBJ2-5 15 few TRBV29-1 CSVTWVSAEQETQYF TGCAGCGTTACTTGGGTGTCAGCGGAACAAGAGACCCAGTACTTC
. TRBJ2-1 14 few TRBV29-1 CSVAGGDIYNEQFF TGCAGCGTTGCCGGCGGGGATATATACAATGAGCAGTTCTTC
. TRBJ1-6 14 few TRBV15 CATSSWDSDSPLHF TGTGCCACCAGCTCATGGGACTCGGATTCACCCCTCCACTTT
TRBD2 TRBJ2-5 14 . TRBV29-1 CSVELAGGQETQYF TGCAGCGTTGAACTAGCGGGAGGGCAAGAGACCCAGTACTTC
. TRBJ2-7 12 few TRBV29-1 CNPAPPPYEQYF TGCAACCCCGCGCCGCCCCCCTACGAGCAGTACTTC
TRBD1 TRBJ2-4 16 . TRBV7-9 CASSPSQGEAKNIQYF TGTGCCAGCAGCCCTTCACAGGGGGAGGCCAAAAACATTCAGTACTTC
. TRBJ2-1 12 few TRBV29-1 CSVVLARNEQFF TGCAGCGTTGTTCTGGCTCGGAATGAGCAGTTCTTC
. TRBJ2-2 12 . TRBV2 CATRKGTGELFF TGTGCCACCCGAAAGGGCACCGGGGAGCTGTTTTTT
. TRBJ2-2 15 few TRBV29-1 CSVDGTGANTGELFF TGCAGCGTTGATGGCACGGGGGCGAACACCGGGGAGCTGTTTTTT
. TRBJ2-2 12 . TRBV9 CASSVAAGELFF TGTGCCAGCAGCGTAGCAGCCGGGGAGCTGTTTTTT
. TRBJ1-3 13 . TRBV30 CAWNLGSGNTIYF TGTGCCTGGAATCTGGGCTCTGGAAACACCATATATTTT
TRBD1 TRBJ2-3 15 few TRBV29-1 CSVAATGEFPDTQYF TGCAGCGTTGCAGCCACAGGGGAGTTCCCAGATACGCAGTATTTT
. TRBJ1-5 13 . TRBV5-6 CASSLAGEQPQHF TGTGCCAGCAGCTTGGCGGGGGAGCAGCCCCAGCATTTT
. TRBJ2-5 16 . TRBV14 CASSQYGETPQETQYF TGTGCCAGCAGCCAATACGGAGAGACCCCCCAAGAGACCCAGTACTTC
. TRBJ2-3 13 . TRBV5-1 CASSHPMQDTQYF TGCGCCAGCAGCCACCCAATGCAAGATACGCAGTATTTT
. TRBJ1-1 12 . TRBV29-1 CSVETKTVEAFF TGCAGCGTTGAAACAAAGACAGTTGAAGCTTTCTTT
. TRBJ2-1 16 . TRBV18 CASSPTAPEEYNEQFF TGTGCCAGCTCACCGACGGCTCCGGAGGAATACAATGAGCAGTTCTTC
. TRBJ2-7 12 . TRBV30 CAWSLGSYEQYF TGTGCCTGGAGTTTAGGATCCTACGAGCAGTACTTC
TRBD1 TRBJ2-1 15 . TRBV6-5 CASSYSGTGWGEQFF TGTGCCAGCAGTTACTCGGGGACAGGGTGGGGTGAGCAGTTCTTC
. TRBJ2-1 12 . TRBV27 CASSFLGDEQFF TGTGCCAGCAGTTTTCTAGGGGATGAGCAGTTCTTC
. TRBJ1-1 13 few TRBV29-1 CSVRDPSGAEAFF TGCAGCGTCCGGGACCCCTCTGGCGCTGAAGCTTTCTTT
TRBD1 TRBJ1-3 15 . TRBV4-2 CASSQLTGVGNTIYF TGTGCCAGCAGCCAGTTGACAGGGGTCGGAAACACCATATATTTT
. TRBJ2-1 11 . TRBV27 CASSFYNEQFF TGTGCCAGCAGTTTTTACAATGAGCAGTTCTTC
. TRBJ1-2 15 few TRBV30 CAWFGTQTGDYGYTF TGTGCCTGGTTTGGTACTCAGACAGGCGACTATGGCTACACCTTC